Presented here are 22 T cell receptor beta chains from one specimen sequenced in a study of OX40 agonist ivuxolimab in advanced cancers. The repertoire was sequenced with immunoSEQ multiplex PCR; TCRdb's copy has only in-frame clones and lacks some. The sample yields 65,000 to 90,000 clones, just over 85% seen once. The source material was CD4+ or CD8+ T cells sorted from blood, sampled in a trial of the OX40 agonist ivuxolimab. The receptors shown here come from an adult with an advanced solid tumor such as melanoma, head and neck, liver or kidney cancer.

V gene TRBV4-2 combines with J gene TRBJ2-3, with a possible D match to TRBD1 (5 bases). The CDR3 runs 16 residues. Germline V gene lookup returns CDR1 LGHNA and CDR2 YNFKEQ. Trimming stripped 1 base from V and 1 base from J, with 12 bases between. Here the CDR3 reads CASSQVAGLGTDTQYF. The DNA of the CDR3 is TGTGCCAGCAGCCAAGTCGCAGGGTTAGGCACAGATACGCAGTATTTT.

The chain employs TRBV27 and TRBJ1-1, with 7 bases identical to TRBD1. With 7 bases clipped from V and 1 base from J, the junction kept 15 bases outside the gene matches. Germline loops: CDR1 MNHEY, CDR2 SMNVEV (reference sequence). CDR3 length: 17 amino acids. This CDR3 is CASTLRGRGFSNTEAFF. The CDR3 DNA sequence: TGTGCCAGCACCCTAAGGGGGCGCGGATTTTCGAACACTGAAGCTTTCTTT.

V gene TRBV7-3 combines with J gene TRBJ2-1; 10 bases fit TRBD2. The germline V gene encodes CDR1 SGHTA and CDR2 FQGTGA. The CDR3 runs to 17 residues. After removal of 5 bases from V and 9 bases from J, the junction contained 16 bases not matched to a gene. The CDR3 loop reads CASSRPGLSGRAGEQFF. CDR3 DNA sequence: TGTGCCAGCAGCCGCCCGGGGCTAAGCGGGAGGGCCGGTGAGCAGTTCTTC.

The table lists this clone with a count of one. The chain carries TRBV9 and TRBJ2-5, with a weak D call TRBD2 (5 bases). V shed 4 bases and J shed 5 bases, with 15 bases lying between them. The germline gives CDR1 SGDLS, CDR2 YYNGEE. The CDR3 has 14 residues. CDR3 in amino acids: CASSPRTLFETQYF. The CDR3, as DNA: TGTGCCAGCAGCCCCAGGACTCTGTTCGAGACCCAGTACTTC.

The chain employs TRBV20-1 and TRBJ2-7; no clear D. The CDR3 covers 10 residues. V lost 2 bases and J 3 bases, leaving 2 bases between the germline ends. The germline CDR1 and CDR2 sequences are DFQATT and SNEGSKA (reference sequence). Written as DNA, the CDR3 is TGCAGTGCTAGAAGCTACGAGCAGTACTTC. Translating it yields CSARSYEQYF.

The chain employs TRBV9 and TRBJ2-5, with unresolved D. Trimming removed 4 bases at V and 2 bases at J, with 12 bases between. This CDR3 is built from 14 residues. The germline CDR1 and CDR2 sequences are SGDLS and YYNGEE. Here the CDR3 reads CASSLGRSQETQYF. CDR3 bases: TGTGCCAGCAGCCTCGGACGGAGTCAAGAGACCCAGTACTTC. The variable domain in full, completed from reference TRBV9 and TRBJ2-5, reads DSGVTQTPKHLITATGQRVTLRCSPRSGDLSVYWYQQSLDQGLQFLIQYYNGEERAKGNILERFSAQQFPDLHSELNLSSLELGDSALYFCASSLGRSQETQYFGPGTRLLVL.

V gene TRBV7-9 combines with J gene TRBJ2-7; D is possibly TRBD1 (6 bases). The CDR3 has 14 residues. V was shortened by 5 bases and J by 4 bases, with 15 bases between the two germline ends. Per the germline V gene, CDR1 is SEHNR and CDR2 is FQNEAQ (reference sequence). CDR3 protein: CASSAMTGPYEQYF. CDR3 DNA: TGTGCCAGCAGCGCAATGACAGGACCTTACGAGCAGTACTTC.

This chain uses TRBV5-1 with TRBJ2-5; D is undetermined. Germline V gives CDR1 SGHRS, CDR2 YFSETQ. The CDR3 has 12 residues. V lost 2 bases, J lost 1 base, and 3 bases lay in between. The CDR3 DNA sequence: TGCGCCAGCAGCTTTGGCCAAGAGACCCAGTACTTC. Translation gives CASSFGQETQYF.

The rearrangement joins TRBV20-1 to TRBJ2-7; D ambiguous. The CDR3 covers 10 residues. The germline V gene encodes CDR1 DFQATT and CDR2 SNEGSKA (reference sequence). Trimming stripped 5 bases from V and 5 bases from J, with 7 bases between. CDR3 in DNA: TGCAGTGCTGCTCCCAACGAGCAGTACTTC. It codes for CSAAPNEQYF.

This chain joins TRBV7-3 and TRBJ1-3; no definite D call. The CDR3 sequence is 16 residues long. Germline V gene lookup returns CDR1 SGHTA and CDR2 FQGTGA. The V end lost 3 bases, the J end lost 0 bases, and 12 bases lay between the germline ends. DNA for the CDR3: TGTGCCAGCAGCTTTGGGCCGCCGAGCTCTGGAAACACCATATATTTT. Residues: CASSFGPPSSGNTIYF.

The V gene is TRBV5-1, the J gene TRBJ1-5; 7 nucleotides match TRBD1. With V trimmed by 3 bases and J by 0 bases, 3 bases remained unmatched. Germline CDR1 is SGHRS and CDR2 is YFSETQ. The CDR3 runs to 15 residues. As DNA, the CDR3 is TGCGCCAGCAGCTCGACAGGGAATAGCAATCAGCCCCAGCATTTT. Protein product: CASSSTGNSNQPQHF.

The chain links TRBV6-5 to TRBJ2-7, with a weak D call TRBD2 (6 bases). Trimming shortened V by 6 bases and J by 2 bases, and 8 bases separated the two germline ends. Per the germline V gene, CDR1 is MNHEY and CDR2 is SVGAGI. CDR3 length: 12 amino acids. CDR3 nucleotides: TGTGCCAGCAGGACGGGGGCCTACGAGCAGTACTTC. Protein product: CASRTGAYEQYF.

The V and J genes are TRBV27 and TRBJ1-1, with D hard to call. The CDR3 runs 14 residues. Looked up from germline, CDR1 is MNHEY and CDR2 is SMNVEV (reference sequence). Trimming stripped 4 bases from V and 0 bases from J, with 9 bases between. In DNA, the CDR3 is TGTGCCAGCAGTTCCCTGGCGGTGAACACTGAAGCTTTCTTT. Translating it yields CASSSLAVNTEAFF.

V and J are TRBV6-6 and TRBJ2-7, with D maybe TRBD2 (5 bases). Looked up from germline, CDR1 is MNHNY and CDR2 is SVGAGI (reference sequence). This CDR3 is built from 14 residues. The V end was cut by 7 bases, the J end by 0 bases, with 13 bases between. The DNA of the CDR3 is TGTGCCAGCACCCTCGAGGGCCTCTCCTACGAGCAGTACTTC. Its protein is CASTLEGLSYEQYF.

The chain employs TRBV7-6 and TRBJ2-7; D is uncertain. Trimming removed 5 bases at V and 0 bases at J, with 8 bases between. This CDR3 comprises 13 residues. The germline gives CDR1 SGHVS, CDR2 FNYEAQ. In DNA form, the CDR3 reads TGTGCCAGCAGCCGAAGTGTCTCCTACGAGCAGTACTTC. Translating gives CASSRSVSYEQYF.

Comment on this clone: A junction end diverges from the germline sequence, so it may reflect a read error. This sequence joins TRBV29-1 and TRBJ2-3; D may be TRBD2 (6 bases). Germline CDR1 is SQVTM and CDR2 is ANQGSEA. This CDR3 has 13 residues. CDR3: CSVEITSTDTRYF. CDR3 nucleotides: TGCAGCGTTGAGATAACTAGCACAGATACGCGGTATTTT.

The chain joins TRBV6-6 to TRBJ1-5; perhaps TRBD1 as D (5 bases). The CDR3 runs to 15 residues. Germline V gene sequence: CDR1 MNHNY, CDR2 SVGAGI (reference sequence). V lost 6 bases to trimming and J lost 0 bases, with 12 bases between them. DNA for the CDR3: TGTGCCAGCAGACCAGACAGCAATAGCAATCAGCCCCAGCATTTT. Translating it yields CASRPDSNSNQPQHF.

Here the CDR3 reads CASSIGPGEQYF. In DNA form, the CDR3 reads TGTGCCAGTAGTATAGGGCCGGGTGAGCAGTACTTC. The V call is TRBV19, the J call TRBJ2-7; D is undetermined. Trimming pared 1 base from V and 7 bases from J, leaving 8 bases between. Per germline, CDR1 LNHDA and CDR2 SQIVND (reference sequence). The CDR3 is 12 amino acids. The full variable domain, completed using reference TRBV19 and TRBJ2-7, is DGGITQSPKYLFRKEGQNVTLSCEQNLNHDAMYWYRQDPGQGLRLIYYSQIVNDFQKGDIAEGYSVSREKKESFPLTVTSAQKNPTAFYLCASSIGPGEQYFGPGTRLTVT.

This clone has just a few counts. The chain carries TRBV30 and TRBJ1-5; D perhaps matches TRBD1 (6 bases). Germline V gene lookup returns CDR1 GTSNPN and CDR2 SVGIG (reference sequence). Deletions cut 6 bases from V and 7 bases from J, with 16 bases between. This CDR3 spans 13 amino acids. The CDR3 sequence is CACDTGQRQPQHF. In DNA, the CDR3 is TGTGCCTGCGATACAGGGCAACGACAGCCCCAGCATTTT. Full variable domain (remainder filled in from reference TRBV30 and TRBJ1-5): SQTIHQWPATLVQPVGSPLSLECTVEGTSNPNLYWYRQAAGRGLQLLFYSVGIGQISSEVPQNLSASRPQDRQFILSSKKLLLSDSGFYLCACDTGQRQPQHFGDGTRLSIL.

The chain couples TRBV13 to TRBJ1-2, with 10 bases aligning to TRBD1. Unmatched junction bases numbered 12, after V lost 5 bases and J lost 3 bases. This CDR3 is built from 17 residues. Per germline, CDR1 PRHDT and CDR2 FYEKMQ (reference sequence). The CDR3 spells CASSLSPGTGAHYGYTF. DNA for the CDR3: TGTGCCAGCAGCCTAAGTCCCGGGACAGGGGCACACTATGGCTACACCTTC.

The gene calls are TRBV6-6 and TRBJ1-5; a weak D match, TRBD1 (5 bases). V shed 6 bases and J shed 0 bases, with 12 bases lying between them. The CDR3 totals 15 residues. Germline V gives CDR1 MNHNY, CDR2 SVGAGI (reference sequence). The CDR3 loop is CASRSRQTSNQPQHF. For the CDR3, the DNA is TGTGCCAGCAGATCCCGACAGACTAGCAATCAGCCCCAGCATTTT.

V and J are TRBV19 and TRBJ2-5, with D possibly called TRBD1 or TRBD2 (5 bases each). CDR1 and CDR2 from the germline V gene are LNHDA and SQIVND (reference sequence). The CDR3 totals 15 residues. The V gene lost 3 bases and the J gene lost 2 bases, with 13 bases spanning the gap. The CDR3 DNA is TGTGCCAGTAGTATGCCAGGGAGCGGTCAAGAGACCCAGTACTTC. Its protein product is CASSMPGSGQETQYF.